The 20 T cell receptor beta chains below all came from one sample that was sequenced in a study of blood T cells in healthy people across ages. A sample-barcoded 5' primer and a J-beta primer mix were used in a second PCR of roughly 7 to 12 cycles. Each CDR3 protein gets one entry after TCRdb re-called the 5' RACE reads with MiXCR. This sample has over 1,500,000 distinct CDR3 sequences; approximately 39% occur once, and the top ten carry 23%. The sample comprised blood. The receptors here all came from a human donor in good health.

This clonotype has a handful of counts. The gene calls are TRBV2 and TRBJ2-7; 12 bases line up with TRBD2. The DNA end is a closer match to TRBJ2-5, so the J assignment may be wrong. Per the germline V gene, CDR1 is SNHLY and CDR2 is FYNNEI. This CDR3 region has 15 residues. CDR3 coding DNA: TGTGCCAGCGGGGGACTAGCGGGCCGAGAGGAGACCCAGTACTTC. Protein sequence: CASGGLAGREETQYF.

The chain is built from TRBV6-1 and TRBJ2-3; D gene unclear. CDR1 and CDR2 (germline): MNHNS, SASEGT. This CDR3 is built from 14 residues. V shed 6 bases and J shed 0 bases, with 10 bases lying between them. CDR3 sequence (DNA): TGTGCCAGCAGACCAAGGGTTAGCACAGATACGCAGTATTTT. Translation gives CASRPRVSTDTQYF.

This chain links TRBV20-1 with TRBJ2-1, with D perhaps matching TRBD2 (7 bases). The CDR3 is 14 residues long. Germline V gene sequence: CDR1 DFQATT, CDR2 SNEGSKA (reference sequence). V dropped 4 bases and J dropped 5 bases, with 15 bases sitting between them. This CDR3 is CSANIRGADNEQFF. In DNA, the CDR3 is TGCAGTGCTAATATTCGGGGGGCGGACAATGAGCAGTTCTTC.

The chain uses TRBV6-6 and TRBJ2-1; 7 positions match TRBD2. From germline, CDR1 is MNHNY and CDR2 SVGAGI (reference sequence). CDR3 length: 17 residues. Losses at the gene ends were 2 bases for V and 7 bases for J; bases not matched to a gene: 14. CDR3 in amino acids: CASSYGRGAGLENEQFF. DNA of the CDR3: TGTGCCAGCAGTTACGGAAGGGGAGCGGGGCTGGAGAATGAGCAGTTCTTC.

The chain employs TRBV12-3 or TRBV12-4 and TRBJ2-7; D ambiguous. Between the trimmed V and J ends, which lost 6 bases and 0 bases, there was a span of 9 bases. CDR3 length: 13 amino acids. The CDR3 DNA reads TGTGCCAGCAGAGGGTTACCCTCCTACGAGCAGTACTTC. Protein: CASRGLPSYEQYF.

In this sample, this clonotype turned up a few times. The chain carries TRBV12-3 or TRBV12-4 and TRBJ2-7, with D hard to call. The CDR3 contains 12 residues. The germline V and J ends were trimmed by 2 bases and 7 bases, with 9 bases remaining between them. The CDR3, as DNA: TGTGCCAGCAGTTTACCAGTCCAGGAGCAGTACTTC. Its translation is CASSLPVQEQYF.

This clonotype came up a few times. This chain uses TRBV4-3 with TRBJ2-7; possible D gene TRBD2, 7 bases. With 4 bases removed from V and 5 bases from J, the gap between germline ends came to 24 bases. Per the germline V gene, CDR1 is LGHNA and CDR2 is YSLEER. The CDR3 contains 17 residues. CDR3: CASSPSIWGGRVDEQYF. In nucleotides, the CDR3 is TGCGCCAGCAGCCCCTCGATATGGGGGGGGCGGGTGGACGAGCAGTACTTC.

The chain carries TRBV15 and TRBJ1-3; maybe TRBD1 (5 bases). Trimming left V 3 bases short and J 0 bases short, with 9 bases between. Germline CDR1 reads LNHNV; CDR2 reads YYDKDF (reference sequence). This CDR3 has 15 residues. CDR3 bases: TGTGCCACCAGCAGGGGACCTAGCTCTGGAAACACCATATATTTT. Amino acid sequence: CATSRGPSSGNTIYF.

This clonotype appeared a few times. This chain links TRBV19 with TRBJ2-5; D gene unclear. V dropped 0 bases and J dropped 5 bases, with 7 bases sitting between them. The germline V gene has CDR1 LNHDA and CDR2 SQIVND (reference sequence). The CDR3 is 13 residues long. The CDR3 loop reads CASSIDHRETQYF. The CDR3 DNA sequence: TGTGCCAGTAGTATAGATCATCGGGAGACCCAGTACTTC.

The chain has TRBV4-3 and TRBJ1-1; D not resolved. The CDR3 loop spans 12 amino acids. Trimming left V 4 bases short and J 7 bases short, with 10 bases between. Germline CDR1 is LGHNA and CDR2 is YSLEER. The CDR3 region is CASSPLRSEAFF. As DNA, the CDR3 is TGCGCCAGCAGCCCTTTAAGGAGTGAAGCTTTCTTT.

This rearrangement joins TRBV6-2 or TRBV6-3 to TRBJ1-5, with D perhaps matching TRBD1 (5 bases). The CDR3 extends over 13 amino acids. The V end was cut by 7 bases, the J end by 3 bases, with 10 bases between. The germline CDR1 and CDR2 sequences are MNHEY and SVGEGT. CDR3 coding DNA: TGTGCCAGCACAAAGGGGCTCAATCAGCCCCAGCATTTT. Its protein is CASTKGLNQPQHF.

CDR3 sequence reads: CASSVESGTTLYNEQFF. The DNA of the CDR3 is TGTGCCAGCAGCGTAGAGTCGGGGACGACCTTATACAATGAGCAGTTCTTC. The V gene is TRBV9, the J gene TRBJ2-1, with D possibly called TRBD1 or TRBD2 (5 bases each). Trimming removed 0 bases from V and 4 bases from J, with 17 bases in between. The germline CDR1 and CDR2 sequences are SGDLS and YYNGEE. The CDR3 loop spans 17 amino acids.

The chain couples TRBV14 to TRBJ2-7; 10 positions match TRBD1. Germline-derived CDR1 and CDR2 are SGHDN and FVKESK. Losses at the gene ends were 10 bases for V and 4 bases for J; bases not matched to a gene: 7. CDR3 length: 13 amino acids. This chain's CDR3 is CATTGTGVYEQYF. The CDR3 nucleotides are TGTGCCACCACCGGGACAGGGGTGTACGAGCAGTACTTC.

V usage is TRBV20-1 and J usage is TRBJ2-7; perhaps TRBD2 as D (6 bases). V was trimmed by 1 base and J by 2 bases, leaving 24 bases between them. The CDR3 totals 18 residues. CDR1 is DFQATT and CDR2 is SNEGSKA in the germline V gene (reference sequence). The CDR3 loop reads CSARADFLGGPIPYEQYF. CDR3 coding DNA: TGCAGTGCTAGAGCGGACTTCCTGGGGGGTCCGATCCCCTACGAGCAGTACTTC.

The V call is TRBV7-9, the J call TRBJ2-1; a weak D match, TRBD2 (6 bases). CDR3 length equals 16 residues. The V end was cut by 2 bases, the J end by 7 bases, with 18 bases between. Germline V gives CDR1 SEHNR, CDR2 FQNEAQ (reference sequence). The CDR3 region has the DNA TGTGCCAGCAGCTTAATTCGTTGGTCAGGGAGGAATGAGCAGTTCTTC. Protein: CASSLIRWSGRNEQFF.

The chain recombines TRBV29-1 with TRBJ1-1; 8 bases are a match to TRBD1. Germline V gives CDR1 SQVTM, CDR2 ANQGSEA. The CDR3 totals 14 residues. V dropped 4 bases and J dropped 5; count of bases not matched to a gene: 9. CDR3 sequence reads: CSVAMRTGYTEAFF. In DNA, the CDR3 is TGCAGCGTTGCTATGCGGACAGGGTATACTGAAGCTTTCTTT.

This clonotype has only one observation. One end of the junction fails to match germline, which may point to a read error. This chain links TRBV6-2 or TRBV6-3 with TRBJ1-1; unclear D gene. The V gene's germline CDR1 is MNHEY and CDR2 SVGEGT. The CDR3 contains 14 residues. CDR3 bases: TGTGCCAGCAGTTACTCGACCCTGAACACTGAAGTTTTCTTT. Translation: CASSYSTLNTEVFF.

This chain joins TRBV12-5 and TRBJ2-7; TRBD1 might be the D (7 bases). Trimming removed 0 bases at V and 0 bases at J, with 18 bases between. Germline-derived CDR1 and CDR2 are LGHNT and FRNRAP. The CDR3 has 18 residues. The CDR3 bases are TGTGCTAGTGGTTTGGTAAGGGGAGGACAGGAGAGCTCCTACGAGCAGTACTTC. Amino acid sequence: CASGLVRGGQESSYEQYF.

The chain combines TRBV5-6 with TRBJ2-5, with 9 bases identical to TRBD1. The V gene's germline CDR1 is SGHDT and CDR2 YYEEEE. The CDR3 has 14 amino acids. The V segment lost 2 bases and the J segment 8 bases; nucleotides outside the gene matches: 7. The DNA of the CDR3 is TGTGCCAGCAGCTTCCGGGACAGGGAAGGAACCCAGTACTTC. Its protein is CASSFRDREGTQYF.

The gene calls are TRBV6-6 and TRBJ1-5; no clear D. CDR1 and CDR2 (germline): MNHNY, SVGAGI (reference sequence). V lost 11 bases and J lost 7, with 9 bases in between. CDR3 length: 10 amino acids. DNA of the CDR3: TGTGCCGTCGGAAGGCAGCCCCAGCATTTT. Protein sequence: CAVGRQPQHF.